The TCR beta chain described here comes from a study of identical twins. Notes on the study in general: Whereas memory repertoires showed no such difference, abundant cord blood beta clonotypes carried fewer insertions.

The V and J ends lost 2 bases and 12 bases, in that order; junction bases with no gene match: 12. The CDR3 extends over 15 amino acids. Germline values: CDR1 MNHEY, CDR2 SVGAGI. This clonotype was counted a few times. Its specificity is unknown. MiXCR, applied by TCRdb to the 5' RACE reads, yields one record per CDR3 protein. The sample has about 220,000 distinct CDR3 sequences, 6.5% seen once. These data were likewise used in another study, on T cells expressing NK-cell markers. From that study: According to the study, TCR beta repertoires originated from sorted CD3+CD56+NKG2C+, CD3+CD56+NKG2C- and CD3+CD56-NKG2C+ T cells. There were seven HCMV-seropositive donors and one seronegative donor among the eight sequenced.

The chain employs TRBV6-5 and TRBJ2-1; 8 positions agree with TRBD2. What was sequenced was CD8+ T cells sorted from blood. The receptor was isolated from a woman aged 18 to 35 in good health. CDR3 DNA sequence: TGTGCCAGCAGTTACGTAGGGCGGGGACTAGAGGGGCAGTTCTTC. This translates into CASSYVGRGLEGQFF.